The present T cell receptor (beta chain) was sequenced within a study of blood T cells in healthy people across ages. Study-wide results and limits: Those diversity estimates obtained from one million T cells were thought to be underestimates. Long-lived donors had more naive CD4+ cells and higher diversity than aged donors.

With regard to this clonotype: Its antigen is unknown.

Samples each yielded at least 6 micrograms of total RNA. This CDR3 spans 16 amino acids. The V gene end was trimmed by 4 bases and the J gene end by 4 bases; junction bases not matched to a gene: 6. CDR1 MNHNS and CDR2 SASEGT come from the germline V gene. Together with a sample-barcoded 5' primer, a J-beta primer mix was included in a second PCR lasting roughly 7 to 11 cycles. Sequencing recovered at least 2.5 million CDR3-containing paired-end reads from each sample. TCRdb itself ran the 5' RACE reads through MiXCR, one entry per CDR3 protein. This sample carries approximately 1,100,000 distinct CDR3 sequences, more than 40% of them seen once, and the ten largest clones take about 20%.

The TCR originated in an older woman in good health. Input material: blood. The V gene is TRBV6-1, the J gene TRBJ2-6, with 8 positions matching TRBD1. CDR3 in DNA: TGTGCCAGCAGTGTTCAGGGGGCGCTGGGGGCCAACGTCCTGACTTTC. It codes for CASSVQGALGANVLTF.